The present entry profiles one T cell receptor (beta chain) with its context. Its matching antigen is unknown. The primer mix had 60 Vbeta and 13 Jbeta primers. TCRdb keeps only in-frame clones here, not all; method: immunoSEQ multiplex PCR. Among 150,000 to 200,000 clones listed, 80% were seen once. This sample is part of a study of cytomegalovirus exposure and HLA in healthy donors. Study findings and constraints: Association with HLA alleles at 0.05 false discovery rate was found for around 15,000 TCR beta sequences in a later analysis. According to the study, some 160 TCR beta chains were cytomegalovirus-associated.

What was sequenced was PBMCs. The receptor was derived from a boy aged 5-17 years in good health and CMV-seronegative.

The CDR3 here is CASSQAPLAGSTDTQYF. The CDR3 DNA follows: TGCGCCAGCAGCCAAGCCCCACTAGCGGGAAGCACAGATACGCAGTATTTT. The rearrangement uses TRBV4-3 and TRBJ2-3; 10 positions match TRBD2. This CDR3 has 17 residues. Germline lookup yields CDR1 LGHNA and CDR2 YSLEER. Trimming at V came to 1 base and at J to 0 bases, leaving 4 bases not matched to a gene.